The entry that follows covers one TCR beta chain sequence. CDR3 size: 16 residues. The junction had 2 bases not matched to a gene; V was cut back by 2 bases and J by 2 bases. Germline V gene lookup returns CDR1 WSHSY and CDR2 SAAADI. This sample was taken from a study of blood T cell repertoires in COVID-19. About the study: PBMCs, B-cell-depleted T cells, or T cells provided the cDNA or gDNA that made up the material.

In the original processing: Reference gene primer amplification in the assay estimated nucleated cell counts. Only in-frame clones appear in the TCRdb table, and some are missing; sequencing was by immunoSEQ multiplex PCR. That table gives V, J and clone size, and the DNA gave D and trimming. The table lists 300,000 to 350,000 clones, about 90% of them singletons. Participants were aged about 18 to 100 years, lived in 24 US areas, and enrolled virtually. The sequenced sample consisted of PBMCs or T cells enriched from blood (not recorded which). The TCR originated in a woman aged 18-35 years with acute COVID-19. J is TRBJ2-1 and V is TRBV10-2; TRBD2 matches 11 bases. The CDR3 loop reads CASSEVLAGAYNEQFF. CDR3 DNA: TGCGCCAGCAGTGAGGTACTAGCGGGAGCCTACAATGAGCAGTTCTTC.